This T cell receptor (beta chain) was recovered during a study of post-analysis software for immune sequencing data. Study outcomes and limitations: Normalized Chao1 diversity was significantly lower in multiple sclerosis patients than in controls. About 5 TRBV segments (TRBV5-6, TRBV5-1 and TRBV20-1 among them) occurred more frequently in patients than in controls.

The V gene's germline CDR1 is SNHLY and CDR2 FYNNEI. The CDR3 has 15 amino acids. In its sample, this clonotype was seen once. No antigen is known for it. A junction end diverges from the germline sequence, so it may reflect a read error. The TCR beta cDNA libraries contained unique molecular identifiers. TCRdb redid the calling of the PCR reads with MiXCR, one entry per CDR3 protein. The sample yields fewer than 850,000 distinct CDR3 sequences, about 27% seen once. Sequencing was done on a sample of blood. This sequence originates from a girl aged 10-17 years with multiple sclerosis. This chain connects TRBV2 to TRBJ2-1; 10 bases map to TRBD2. Written as DNA, the CDR3 is TGTGCCAGCGGACCGCTAGCGGGGGCCTACAATGGGCAGTTCTTC. It is translated as CASGPLAGAYNGQFF.